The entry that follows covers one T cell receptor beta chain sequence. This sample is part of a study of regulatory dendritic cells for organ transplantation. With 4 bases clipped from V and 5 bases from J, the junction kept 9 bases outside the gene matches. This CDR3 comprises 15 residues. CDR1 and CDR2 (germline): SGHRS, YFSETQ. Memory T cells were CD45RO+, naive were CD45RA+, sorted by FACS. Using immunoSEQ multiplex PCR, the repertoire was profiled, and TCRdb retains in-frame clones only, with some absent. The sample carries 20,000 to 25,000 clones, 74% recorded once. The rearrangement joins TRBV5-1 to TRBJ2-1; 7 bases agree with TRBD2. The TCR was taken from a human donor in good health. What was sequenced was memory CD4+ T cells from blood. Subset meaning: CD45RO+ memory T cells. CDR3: CASSPPGTTDNEQFF. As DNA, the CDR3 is TGCGCCAGCAGCCCCCCCGGGACTACCGACAATGAGCAGTTCTTC. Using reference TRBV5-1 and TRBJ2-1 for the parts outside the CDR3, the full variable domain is KAGVTQTPRYLIKTRGQQVTLSCSPISGHRSVSWYQQTPGQGLQFLFEYFSETQRNKGNFPGRFSGRQFSNSRSEMNVSTLELGDSALYLCASSPPGTTDNEQFFGPGTRLTVL.